This T cell receptor (beta chain) originates from a study of blood T cell repertoires in COVID-19. Overall study: T cells, B-cell-depleted T cells, or PBMCs provided the cDNA or gDNA that served as material.

Enrolled through a virtual design, the participants were between roughly 18 and 95 years of age and came from some 25 US areas. This CDR3 contains 12 residues. Per germline, CDR1 MDHEN and CDR2 SYDVKM. V gave up 8 bases and J gave up 4 bases, with 11 bases separating them. Measured with immunoSEQ multiplex PCR; TCRdb has only the in-frame clones, and not every one. The top ten clones hold roughly 8.6% of a sample with fewer than 300,000 clones, approximately 90% of them seen once. This clonotype originated in a man between 35 and 55 years old who had recovered from COVID-19. The gene calls are TRBV28 and TRBJ1-1; D unclear. Sequences were obtained from PBMCs or T cells enriched from blood (not recorded which). Written as DNA, the CDR3 is TGTGCCAGCCTCGCTCCGGGCACTGAAGCTTTCTTT. It is translated as CASLAPGTEAFF.